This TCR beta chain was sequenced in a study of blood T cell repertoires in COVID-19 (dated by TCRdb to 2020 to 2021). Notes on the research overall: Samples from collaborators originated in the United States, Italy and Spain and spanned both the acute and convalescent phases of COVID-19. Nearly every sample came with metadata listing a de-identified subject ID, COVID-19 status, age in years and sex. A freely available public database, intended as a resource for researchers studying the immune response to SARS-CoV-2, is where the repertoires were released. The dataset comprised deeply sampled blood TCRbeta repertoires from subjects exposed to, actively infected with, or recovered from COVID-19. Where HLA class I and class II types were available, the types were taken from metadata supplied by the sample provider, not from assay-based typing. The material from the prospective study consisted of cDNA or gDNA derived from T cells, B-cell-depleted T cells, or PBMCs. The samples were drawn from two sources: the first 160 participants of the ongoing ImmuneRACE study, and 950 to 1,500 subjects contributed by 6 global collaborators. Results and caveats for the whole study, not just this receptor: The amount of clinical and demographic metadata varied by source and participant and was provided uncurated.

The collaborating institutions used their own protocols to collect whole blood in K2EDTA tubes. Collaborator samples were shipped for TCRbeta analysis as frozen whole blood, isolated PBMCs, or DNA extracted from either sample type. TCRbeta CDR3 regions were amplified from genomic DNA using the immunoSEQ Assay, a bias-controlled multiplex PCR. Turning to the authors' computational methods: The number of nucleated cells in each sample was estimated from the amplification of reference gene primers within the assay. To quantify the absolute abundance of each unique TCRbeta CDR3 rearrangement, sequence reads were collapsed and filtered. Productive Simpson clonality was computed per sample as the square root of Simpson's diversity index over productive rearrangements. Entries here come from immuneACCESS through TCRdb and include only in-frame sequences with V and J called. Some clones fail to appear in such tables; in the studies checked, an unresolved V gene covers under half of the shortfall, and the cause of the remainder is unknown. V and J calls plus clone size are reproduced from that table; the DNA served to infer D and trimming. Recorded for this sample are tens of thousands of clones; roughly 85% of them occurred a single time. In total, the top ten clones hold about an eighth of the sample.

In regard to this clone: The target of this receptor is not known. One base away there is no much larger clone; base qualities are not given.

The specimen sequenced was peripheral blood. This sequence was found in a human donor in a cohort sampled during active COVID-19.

The CDR3 sequence is CASSLSGLLTDTQYF. The nucleotide sequence reads TGTGCCAGCAGCCTTAGCGGCCTGCTCACAGATACGCAGTATTTT. Recombination connected TRBV11-3 to TRBJ2-3; TRBD2 is a weak D gene call, 6 bases matching. Per the germline V gene, SGHNT is the CDR1 and YENEEA is the CDR2. The V end loses 5 bases and the J end loses 2 bases, and a stretch of 14 bases separates them. The CDR3 covers 15 residues, taking in both the cysteine and the phenylalanine. The only DNA kept is the CDR3, 45 bases in frame from the first base. Reference TRBV11-3 and TRBJ2-3 proteins supply the regions before and after the CDR3; the full variable domain is: EAGVVQSPRYKIIEKKQPVAFWCNPISGHNTLYWYLQNLGQGPELLIRYENEEAVDDSQLPKDRFSAERLKGVDSTLKIQPAELGDSAVYLCASSLSGLLTDTQYFGPGTRLTVL.